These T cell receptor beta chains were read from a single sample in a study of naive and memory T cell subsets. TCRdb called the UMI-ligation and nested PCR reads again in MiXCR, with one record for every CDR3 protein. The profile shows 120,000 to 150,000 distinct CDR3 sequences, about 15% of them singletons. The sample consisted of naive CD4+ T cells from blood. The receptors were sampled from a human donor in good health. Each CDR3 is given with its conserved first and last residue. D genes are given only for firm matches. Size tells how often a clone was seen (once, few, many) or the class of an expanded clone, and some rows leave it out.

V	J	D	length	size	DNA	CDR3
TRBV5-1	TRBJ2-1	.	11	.	TGCGCCAGCAGCTTTGATCTTGAGCAGTTCTTC	CASSFDLEQFF
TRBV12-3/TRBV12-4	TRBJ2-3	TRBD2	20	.	TGTGCCAGCAGTTCTTATCCGGGACTAGCAAGGGCTGAGGTTACAGATACGCAGTATTTT	CASSSYPGLARAEVTDTQYF
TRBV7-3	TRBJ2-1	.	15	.	TGTGCCAGCAGCCGCGTGACGGGAACCATCAATGAGCAGTTCTTC	CASSRVTGTINEQFF
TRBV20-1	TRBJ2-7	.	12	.	TGCAGTGCTATTGTTCGGATCCACGAGCAGTACTTC	CSAIVRIHEQYF
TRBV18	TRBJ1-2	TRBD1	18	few	TGTGCCAGCTCACCACCGACGGGACAGGGAGGCTGGAACTATGGCTACACCTTC	CASSPPTGQGGWNYGYTF
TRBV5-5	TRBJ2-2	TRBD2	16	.	TGTGCCAGCAGCTTCCCGGGACTAGGGCGCACCGGGGAGCTGTTTTTT	CASSFPGLGRTGELFF
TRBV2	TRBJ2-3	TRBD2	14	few	TGTGCCAGCAGTCAGCGGGACGGGACAGATACGCAGTATTTT	CASSQRDGTDTQYF
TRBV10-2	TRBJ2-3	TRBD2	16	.	TGCGCCACCGAAACCGGGACTAGCGTTAGCACAGATACGCAGTATTTT	CATETGTSVSTDTQYF
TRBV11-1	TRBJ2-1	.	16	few	TGTGCCAGCAGCTCCCCAGAGCGGATCTCCTACAATGAGCAGTTCTTC	CASSSPERISYNEQFF
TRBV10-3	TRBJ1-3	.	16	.	TGTGCCATCAGTGAGATAAGAGGGGACGCTGGAAACACCATATATTTT	CAISEIRGDAGNTIYF
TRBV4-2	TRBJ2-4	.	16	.	TGTGCCAGCAGCCATTCCCCCGGGAACGGTGGCGACATTCAGTACTTC	CASSHSPGNGGDIQYF
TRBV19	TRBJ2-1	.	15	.	TGTGCCAGTAGTATTCTTGTAACAGCAAACAATGAGCAGTTCTTC	CASSILVTANNEQFF
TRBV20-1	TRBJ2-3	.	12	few	TGCAGTGCTAGAGTGCCCGCGGATACGCAGTATTTT	CSARVPADTQYF
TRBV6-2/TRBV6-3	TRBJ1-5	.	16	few	TGTGCCAGCAGTTACTCGATGCAGGGTGGCAATCAGCCCCAGCATTTT	CASSYSMQGGNQPQHF
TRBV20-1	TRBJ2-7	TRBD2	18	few	TGCAGTGCTAGACCGGGACTAGCGGGAAACATAGGATCCTACGAGCAGTACTTC	CSARPGLAGNIGSYEQYF
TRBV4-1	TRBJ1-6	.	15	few	TGCGCCAGCAGCTTCTTACAGGACGTTAAATCACCCCTCCACTTT	CASSFLQDVKSPLHF
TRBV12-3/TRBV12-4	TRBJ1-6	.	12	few	TGTGCCAGCAGTCGTGTAAATTCACCCCTCCACTTT	CASSRVNSPLHF
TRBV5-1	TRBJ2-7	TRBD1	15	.	TGCGCCAGCAGTTCCGGACAGGGATGGCCTACGGAGCAGTACTTC	CASSSGQGWPTEQYF
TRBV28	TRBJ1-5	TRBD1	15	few	TGTGCCAGCACGCCGCTGGACAGGGGTGGTCAGCCCCAGCATTTT	CASTPLDRGGQPQHF
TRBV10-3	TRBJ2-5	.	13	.	TGTGCCTCCGGCCTTGCAGAGAAAGAGACCCAGTACTTC	CASGLAEKETQYF
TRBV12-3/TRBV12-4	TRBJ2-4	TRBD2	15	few	TGTGCCAGCAGCTATGGGGAGGGACGGGGAAACATTCAGTACTTC	CASSYGEGRGNIQYF
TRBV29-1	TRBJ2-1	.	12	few	TGCAGCGTTGGACTAGGGGACAATGAGCAGTTCTTC	CSVGLGDNEQFF
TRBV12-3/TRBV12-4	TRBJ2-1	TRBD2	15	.	TGTGCCAGCACATATGGGCTAGCGGGAGGAAATGAGCAGTTCTTC	CASTYGLAGGNEQFF
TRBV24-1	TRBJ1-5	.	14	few	TGTGCCACCATATTCTCCGGGGGCAATCAGCCCCAGCATTTT	CATIFSGGNQPQHF
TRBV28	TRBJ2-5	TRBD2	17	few	TGTGCCAGCAGTACGACTCGACTAGCGGGGACCCAAGAGACCCAGTACTTC	CASSTTRLAGTQETQYF
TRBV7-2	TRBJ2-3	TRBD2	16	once	TGTGCCAGCAGCAAATGGGGACTAGCGGCGTCAGATACGCAGTATTTT	CASSKWGLAASDTQYF
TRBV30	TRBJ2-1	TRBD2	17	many	TGTGCCTGGAGTCCTACCCGGACTAGCGGGAGTCTGGGTGAGCAGTTCTTC	CAWSPTRTSGSLGEQFF
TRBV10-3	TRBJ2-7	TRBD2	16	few	TGTGCCATCAGTGAGAAGGTAGCGGGAGTTCACTACGAGCAGTACTTC	CAISEKVAGVHYEQYF
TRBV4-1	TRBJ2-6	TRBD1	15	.	TGCGCCAGCAGCCAACCGGGACAGGGCCGCAACGTCCTGACTTTC	CASSQPGQGRNVLTF
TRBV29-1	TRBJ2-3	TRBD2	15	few	TGCAGCGTTTACCTAGCGGGACGAGGCACAGATACGCAGTATTTT	CSVYLAGRGTDTQYF
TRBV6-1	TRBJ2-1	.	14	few	TGTGCCAGCAGTGAGACCGGTGCCTACAATGAGCAGTTCTTC	CASSETGAYNEQFF
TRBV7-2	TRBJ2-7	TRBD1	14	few	TGTGCCAGCGGCGTGGGACAGGGCCCCTACGAGCAGTACTTC	CASGVGQGPYEQYF
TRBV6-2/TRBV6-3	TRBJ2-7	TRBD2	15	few	TGTGCCAGCAAGCCCAGCGGGAGGGCCGGGTACGAGCAGTACTTC	CASKPSGRAGYEQYF
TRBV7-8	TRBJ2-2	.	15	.	TGTGCCAGCAGCTCGAAACGGGAGAACACCGGGGAGCTGTTTTTT	CASSSKRENTGELFF
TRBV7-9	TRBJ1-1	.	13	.	TGTGCCAGCAGAGAGACAGGTTACACTGAAGCTTTCTTT	CASRETGYTEAFF
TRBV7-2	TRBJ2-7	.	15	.	TGTGCCAGCAGCTTAACCCTCTACGGCAGCCACGAGCAGTACTTC	CASSLTLYGSHEQYF
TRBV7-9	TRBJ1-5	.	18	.	TGTGCCAGCAGCTCTTATGGGGGGAAAGGACGAAGCAATCAGCCCCAGCATTTT	CASSSYGGKGRSNQPQHF
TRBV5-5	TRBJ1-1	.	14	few	TGTGCCAGCAGTATCGGCTGGGGAGGTACTGAAGCTTTCTTT	CASSIGWGGTEAFF
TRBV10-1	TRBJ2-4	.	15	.	TGCGCCAGCAGTGAGACTACAGGGAGTCGGGACATTCAGTACTTC	CASSETTGSRDIQYF
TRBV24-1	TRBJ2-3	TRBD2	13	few	TGTGCCACCAGTGTATCGGGAGGAGATACGCAGTATTTT	CATSVSGGDTQYF
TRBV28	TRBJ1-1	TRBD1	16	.	TGTGCCAGCAGTCTGTCGGGACAGGGGGTAAGGACTGAAGCTTTCTTT	CASSLSGQGVRTEAFF